The 18 T cell receptor beta chains listed next were all sequenced from one sample in a study of shared clonotypes between healthy human individuals. Using immunoSEQ multiplex PCR, the repertoire was profiled, and TCRdb retains in-frame clones only, with some absent. Here the sample spans about 470,000 clones, 75% to 85% being singletons. The specimen was PBMCs. These receptors originate from a woman between 35 and 50 years old in good health. Some clones in this sample may be carry-over from other donors' samples.

This clone was recorded a few times. The chain employs TRBV7-9 and TRBJ1-1, with D tentatively TRBD1 (6 bases). Trimming cost V 2 bases and J 10 bases, with 17 bases left between them. Looked up from germline, CDR1 is SEHNR and CDR2 is FQNEAQ (reference sequence). The CDR3 totals 14 residues. As DNA, the CDR3 is TGTGCCAGCAGCTTATCCCCTGAAAGGGGGGGAGCTTTCTTT. Translated, it gives CASSLSPERGGAFF.

The chain couples TRBV30 to TRBJ1-1, with TRBD1 matching 7 bases. Looked up from germline, CDR1 is GTSNPN and CDR2 is SVGIG (reference sequence). The CDR3 loop spans 13 amino acids. V lost 3 bases and J lost 6; bases outside the gene matches: 7. The CDR3 loop reads CAWSLEQGSEAFF. The CDR3 region has the DNA TGTGCCTGGAGCCTGGAACAGGGGTCTGAAGCTTTCTTT.

This chain connects TRBV7-9 to TRBJ2-1; 10 bases are a match to TRBD2. The J segment lost 8 bases and the V segment lost 5 bases, leaving 15 bases of the junction unmatched. Looked up from germline, CDR1 is SEHNR and CDR2 is FQNEAQ (reference sequence). This CDR3 comprises 17 residues. Written as DNA, the CDR3 is TGTGCCAGCAGCCCAGGGAGCGGGAGGGCCTCTAGTGATGAGCAGTTCTTC. Protein: CASSPGSGRASSDEQFF.

This clone was detected ten times or more. The chain carries TRBV7-2 and TRBJ1-1; D may be TRBD1 (5 bases). The CDR3 is made up of 14 amino acids. Germline V gives CDR1 SGHTA, CDR2 FQGNSA. V lost 5 bases, J lost 4 bases, and 14 bases lay in between. As DNA, the CDR3 is TGTGCCAGCAGCCGTGGGGGGACGGCCACTGAAGCTTTCTTT. This codes for CASSRGGTATEAFF.

The rearrangement uses TRBV2 and TRBJ2-2, with 13 bases identical to TRBD2. V was clipped by 7 bases and J by 4 bases; unmatched bases: 12. Germline V CDR1 and CDR2: SNHLY, FYNNEI. The CDR3 is made up of 18 amino acids. Written as DNA, the CDR3 is TGTGCCAGCACCCCGGGACTAGCGGGACGAACCGGCACCGGGGAGCTGTTTTTT. Translating gives CASTPGLAGRTGTGELFF. Full variable domain (rest looked up from reference TRBV2 and TRBJ2-2): EPEVTQTPSHQVTQMGQEVILRCVPISNHLYFYWYRQILGQKVEFLVSFYNNEISEKSEIFDDQFSVERPDGSNFTLKIRSTKLEDSAMYFCASTPGLAGRTGTGELFFGEGSRLTVL.

This clone was recorded only once. The chain joins TRBV28 to TRBJ1-5; maybe TRBD1 (6 bases). CDR1 and CDR2 (germline): MDHEN, SYDVKM. V was trimmed by 4 bases and J by 5 bases, leaving 15 bases between them. This CDR3 contains 15 residues. The CDR3 region is CASSSPAGDYQPQHF. The CDR3 DNA follows: TGTGCCAGCAGTTCGCCGGCAGGGGACTATCAGCCCCAGCATTTT.

J is TRBJ1-1 and V is TRBV28, with D tentatively TRBD1 (5 bases). The V end lost 2 bases, the J end lost 1 base, and 11 bases lay between the germline ends. From germline, CDR1 is MDHEN and CDR2 SYDVKM. This CDR3 spans 15 amino acids. This CDR3 reads CASSLGDPKNTEAFF. CDR3 DNA: TGTGCCAGCAGTTTAGGGGACCCAAAGAACACTGAAGCTTTCTTT.

The rearrangement uses TRBV5-6 and TRBJ2-7; TRBD1 or TRBD2 may be the D gene (5 bases each). In germline, CDR1 is SGHDT, CDR2 YYEEEE. V lost 5 bases, J lost 3 bases, and 15 bases lay in between. The CDR3 is 14 amino acids. CDR3 coding DNA: TGTGCCAGCAGTTTCCGGGACCTCCTCTACGAGCAGTACTTC. Its protein product is CASSFRDLLYEQYF.

The V gene is TRBV6-5, the J gene TRBJ2-3; D possibly corresponds to TRBD2 (6 bases). The CDR3 extends over 15 amino acids. Germline V gene sequence: CDR1 MNHEY, CDR2 SVGAGI. Trimming left V 2 bases short and J 6 bases short, with 15 bases between. The CDR3 sequence: CASSYGDSLGDTQYF. CDR3 DNA: TGTGCCAGCAGTTACGGGGACTCTCTTGGGGATACGCAGTATTTT.

The J gene is TRBJ2-7, the V gene TRBV19; D gene unclear. V lost 3 bases to trimming and J lost 3 bases, with 15 bases between them. Germline lookup yields CDR1 LNHDA and CDR2 SQIVND (reference sequence). The CDR3 is 15 amino acids. The CDR3 sequence: CASSMGFANYYEQYF. The CDR3 bases are TGTGCCAGTAGTATGGGGTTCGCTAACTACTACGAGCAGTACTTC.

As for this clone: Other DNA variants within this sample encode the same CDR3. The rearrangement joins TRBV5-6 to TRBJ2-7; D unresolved. The germline V and J ends were trimmed by 0 bases and 0 bases, with 10 bases remaining between them. The CDR3 is 15 residues long. Germline CDR1 is SGHDT and CDR2 is YYEEEE. CDR3 sequence (DNA): TGTGCCAGCAGCTTGGGTTTGGGATCCTCCTACGAGCAGTACTTC. Its protein is CASSLGLGSSYEQYF.

This chain uses TRBV4-3 with TRBJ2-7, with 9 positions matching TRBD1. CDR3 length: 15 residues. Germline CDR1 LGHNA, CDR2 YSLEER. After removal of 0 bases from V and 2 bases from J, the junction contained 2 bases not matched to a gene. Written as DNA, the CDR3 is TGCGCCAGCAGCCAAGACGGGACAGGGACCTACGAGCAGTACTTC. Its translation is CASSQDGTGTYEQYF.

In its sample, this clone was seen once. The J gene is TRBJ1-2, the V gene TRBV29-1; D uncertain. There are 12 residues in the CDR3. V gave up 1 base and J gave up 7 bases, with 10 bases separating them. Germline V gives CDR1 SQVTM, CDR2 ANQGSEA. CDR3 sequence: CSVEAYDGGYTF. The CDR3 DNA follows: TGCAGCGTTGAAGCCTATGACGGTGGCTACACCTTC.

J is TRBJ2-1 and V is TRBV5-8; D not resolved. The CDR3 covers 15 residues. V gave up 4 bases and J gave up 0 bases, with 11 bases separating them. CDR1 is SGHTS and CDR2 is YDEGEE in the germline V gene. The CDR3 bases are TGTGCCAGCAGCCCCCGCTGGAGCTCCTACAATGAGCAGTTCTTC. Protein: CASSPRWSSYNEQFF.

There are a few counts of this clone. The gene calls are TRBV18 and TRBJ2-5, with a possible D match to TRBD1 (5 bases). The V gene's germline CDR1 is KGHSH and CDR2 LQKENI. V lost 3 bases to trimming and J lost 2 bases, with 13 bases between them. This CDR3 is 15 amino acids long. The CDR3 DNA follows: TGTGCCAGCTCACCGAGCGCGACAGTTCAAGAGACCCAGTACTTC. Protein product: CASSPSATVQETQYF. Full variable domain (rest looked up from reference TRBV18 and TRBJ2-5): NAGVMQNPRHLVRRRGQEARLRCSPMKGHSHVYWYRQLPEEGLKFMVYLQKENIIDESGMPKERFSAEFPKEGPSILRIQQVVRGDSAAYFCASSPSATVQETQYFGPGTRLLVL.

This chain connects TRBV4-3 to TRBJ2-2; tentative D call: TRBD2 (6 bases). V gave up 1 base and J gave up 6 bases, with 6 bases separating them. The CDR3 spans 13 residues. CDR1 is LGHNA, CDR2 YSLEER, per germline. This CDR3 is CASSQAGAGELFF. The CDR3 bases are TGCGCCAGCAGCCAAGCGGGAGCCGGGGAGCTGTTTTTT.

This clone was detected ten times or more. The V and J genes are TRBV5-4 and TRBJ1-4; no definite D call. CDR3 length equals 13 residues. Germline V gene sequence: CDR1 SGHNT, CDR2 YYREEE (reference sequence). V was pared by 1 base and J by 5 bases, with 6 bases between. The CDR3 protein is CASSLKSNEKLFF. CDR3 DNA sequence: TGTGCCAGCAGCTTGAAATCCAATGAAAAACTGTTTTTT. The variable domain in full, completed from reference TRBV5-4 and TRBJ1-4, reads ETGVTQSPTHLIKTRGQQVTLRCSSQSGHNTVSWYQQALGQGPQFIFQYYREEENGRGNFPPRFSGLQFPNYSSELNVNALELDDSALYLCASSLKSNEKLFFGSGTQLSVL.

The rearrangement joins TRBV7-2 to TRBJ2-5; TRBD2 matches at 7 bases. V dropped 1 base and J dropped 6; count of bases not matched to a gene: 8. CDR3 length equals 15 residues. Germline assignment: CDR1 SGHTA and CDR2 FQGNSA. CDR3 nucleotides: TGTGCCAGCAGCTTAGGGGGCGGGAGTCAAAAGACCCAGTACTTC. Translation: CASSLGGGSQKTQYF. Full variable domain (outside the CDR3, taken from reference TRBV7-2 and TRBJ2-5): GAGVSQSPSNKVTEKGKDVELRCDPISGHTALYWYRQSLGQGLEFLIYFQGNSAPDKSGLPSDRFSAERTGGSVSTLTIQRTQQEDSAVYLCASSLGGGSQKTQYFGPGTRLLVL.